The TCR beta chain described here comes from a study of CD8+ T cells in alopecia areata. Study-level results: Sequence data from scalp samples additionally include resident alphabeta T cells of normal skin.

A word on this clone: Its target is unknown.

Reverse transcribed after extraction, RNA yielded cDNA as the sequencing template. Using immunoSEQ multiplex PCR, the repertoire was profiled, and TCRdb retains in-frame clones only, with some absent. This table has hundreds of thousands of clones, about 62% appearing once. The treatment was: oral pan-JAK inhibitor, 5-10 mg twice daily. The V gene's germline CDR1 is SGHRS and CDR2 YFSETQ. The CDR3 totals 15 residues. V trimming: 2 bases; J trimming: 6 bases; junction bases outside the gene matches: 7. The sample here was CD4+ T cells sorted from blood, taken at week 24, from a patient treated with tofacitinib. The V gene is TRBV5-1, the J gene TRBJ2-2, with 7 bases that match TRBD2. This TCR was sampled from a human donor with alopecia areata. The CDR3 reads CASSFSTGGPGELFF. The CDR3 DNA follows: TGCGCCAGCAGCTTCTCTACGGGGGGACCCGGGGAGCTGTTTTTT.